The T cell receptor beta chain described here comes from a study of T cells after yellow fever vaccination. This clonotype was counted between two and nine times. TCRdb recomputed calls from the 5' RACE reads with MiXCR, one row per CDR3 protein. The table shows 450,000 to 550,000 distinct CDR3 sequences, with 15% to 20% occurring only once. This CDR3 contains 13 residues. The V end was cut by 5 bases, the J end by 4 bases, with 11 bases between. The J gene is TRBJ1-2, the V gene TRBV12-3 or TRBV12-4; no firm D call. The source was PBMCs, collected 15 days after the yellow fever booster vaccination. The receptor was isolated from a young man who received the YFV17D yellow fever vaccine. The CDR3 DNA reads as TGTGCCAGCAGTCGTGGTCTATCCTATGGCTACACCTTC. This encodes CASSRGLSYGYTF.